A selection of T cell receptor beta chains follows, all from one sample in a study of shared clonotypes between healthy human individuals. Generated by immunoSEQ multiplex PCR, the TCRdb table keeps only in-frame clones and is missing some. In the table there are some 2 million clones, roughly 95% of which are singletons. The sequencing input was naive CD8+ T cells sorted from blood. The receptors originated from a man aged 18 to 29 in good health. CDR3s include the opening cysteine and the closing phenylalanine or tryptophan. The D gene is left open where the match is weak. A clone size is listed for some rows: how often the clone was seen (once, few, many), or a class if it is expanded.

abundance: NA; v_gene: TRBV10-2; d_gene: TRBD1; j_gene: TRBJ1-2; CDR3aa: CASSELRTGRWIDGYTF; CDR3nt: TGCGCCAGCAGTGAGCTGCGGACAGGCCGGTGGATAGATGGCTACACCTTC
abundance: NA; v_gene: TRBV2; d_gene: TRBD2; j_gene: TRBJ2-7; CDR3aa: CASTLAGGPTYEQYF; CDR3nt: TGTGCCAGCACACTAGCGGGAGGGCCGACCTACGAGCAGTACTTC
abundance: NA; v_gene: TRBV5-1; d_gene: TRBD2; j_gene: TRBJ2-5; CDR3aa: CASSLTSGESPKETQYF; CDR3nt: TGCGCCAGCAGCTTGACTAGCGGGGAATCCCCCAAAGAGACCCAGTACTTC
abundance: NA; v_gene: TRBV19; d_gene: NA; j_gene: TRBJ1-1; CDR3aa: CASSHRAGEAFF; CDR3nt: TGTGCCAGTAGTCATCGGGCCGGTGAAGCTTTCTTT
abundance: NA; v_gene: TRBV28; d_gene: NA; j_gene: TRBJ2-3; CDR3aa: CAFGGSTDTQYF; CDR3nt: TGTGCCTTCGGGGGTAGCACAGATACGCAGTATTTT
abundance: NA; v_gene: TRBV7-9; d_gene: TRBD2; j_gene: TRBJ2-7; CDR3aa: CASSLGGGKYEQYF; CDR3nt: TGTGCCAGCAGCTTAGGCGGGGGGAAATACGAGCAGTACTTC
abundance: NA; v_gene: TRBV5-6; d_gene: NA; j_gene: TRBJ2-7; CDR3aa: CASSLDNLYEQYF; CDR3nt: TGTGCCAGCAGCTTGGACAATCTCTACGAGCAGTACTTC
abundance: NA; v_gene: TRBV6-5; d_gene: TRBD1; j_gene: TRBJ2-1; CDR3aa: CASSYWTGWGNEQFF; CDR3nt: TGTGCCAGCAGTTACTGGACAGGTTGGGGTAATGAGCAGTTCTTC
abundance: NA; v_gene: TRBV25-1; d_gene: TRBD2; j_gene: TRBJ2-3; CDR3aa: CASSESQGREADTQYF; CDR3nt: TGTGCCAGCAGTGAATCCCAGGGTCGGGAGGCAGATACGCAGTATTTT
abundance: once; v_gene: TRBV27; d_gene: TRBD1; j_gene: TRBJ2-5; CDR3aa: CASSEGASIQETQYF; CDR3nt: TGTGCCAGCAGTGAGGGGGCCAGCATCCAAGAGACCCAGTACTTC
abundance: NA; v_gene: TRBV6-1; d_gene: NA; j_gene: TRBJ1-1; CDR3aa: CASSEVAEGSGTEAFF; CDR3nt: TGTGCCAGCAGTGAAGTGGCCGAGGGGTCAGGCACTGAAGCTTTCTTT
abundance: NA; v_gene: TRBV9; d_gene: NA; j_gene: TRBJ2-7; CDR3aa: CASSPGLVDYEQYF; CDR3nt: TGTGCCAGCAGCCCGGGACTGGTCGACTACGAGCAGTACTTC
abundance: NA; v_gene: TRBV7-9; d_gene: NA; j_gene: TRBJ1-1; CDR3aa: CASEWTEAFF; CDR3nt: TGTGCCAGCGAGTGGACTGAAGCTTTCTTT
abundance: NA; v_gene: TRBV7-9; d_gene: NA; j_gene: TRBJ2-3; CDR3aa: CASSPNRASTDTQYF; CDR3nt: TGTGCCAGCAGTCCCAACAGGGCTAGCACAGATACGCAGTATTTT
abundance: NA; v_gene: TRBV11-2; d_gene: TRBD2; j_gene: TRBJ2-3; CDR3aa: CASSLTASGGAYTDTQYF; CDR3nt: TGTGCCAGCAGCTTAACGGCAAGCGGGGGGGCTTACACAGATACGCAGTATTTT
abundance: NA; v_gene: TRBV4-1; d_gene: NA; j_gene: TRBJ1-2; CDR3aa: CASSHRVQDRYGYTF; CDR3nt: TGCGCCAGCAGTCATCGTGTACAGGATCGATATGGCTACACCTTC
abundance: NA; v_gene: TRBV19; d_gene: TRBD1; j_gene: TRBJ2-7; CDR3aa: CASRPGTGTYEQYF; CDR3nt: TGTGCCAGTAGACCCGGGACAGGAACCTACGAGCAGTACTTC
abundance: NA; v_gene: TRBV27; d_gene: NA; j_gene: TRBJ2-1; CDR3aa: CASSSFNEQFF; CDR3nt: TGTGCCAGCAGTTCATTCAATGAGCAGTTCTTC
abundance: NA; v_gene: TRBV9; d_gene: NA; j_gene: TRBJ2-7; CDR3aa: CASNTAGGEQYF; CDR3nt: TGTGCCAGCAACACGGCGGGCGGCGAGCAGTACTTC
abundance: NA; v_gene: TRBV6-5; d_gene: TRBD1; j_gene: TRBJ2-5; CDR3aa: CASSRRDSWETQYF; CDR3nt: TGTGCCAGCAGTCGTAGGGACAGTTGGGAGACCCAGTACTTC
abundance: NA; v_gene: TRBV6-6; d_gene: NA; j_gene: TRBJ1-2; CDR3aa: CASSHSKAGGYTF; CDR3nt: TGTGCCAGCAGTCATTCAAAGGCGGGTGGCTACACCTTC
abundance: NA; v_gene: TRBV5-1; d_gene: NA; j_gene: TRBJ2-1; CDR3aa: CASSWHVNTYNEQFF; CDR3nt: TGCGCCAGCAGCTGGCACGTGAATACCTACAATGAGCAGTTCTTC
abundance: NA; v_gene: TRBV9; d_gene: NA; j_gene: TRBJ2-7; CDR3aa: CASSLTASEYEEQYF; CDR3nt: TGTGCCAGCAGCCTGACCGCCTCGGAGTACGAGGAGCAGTACTTC
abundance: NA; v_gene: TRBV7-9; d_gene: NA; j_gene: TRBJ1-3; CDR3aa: CASSLSGNMGRSGNTIYF; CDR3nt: TGTGCCAGCAGCTTAAGTGGGAACATGGGTCGCTCTGGAAACACCATATATTTT
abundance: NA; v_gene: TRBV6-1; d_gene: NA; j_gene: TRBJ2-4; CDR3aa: CASRNLLETIQYF; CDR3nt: TGTGCCAGTAGAAACCTCTTGGAAACCATTCAGTACTTC
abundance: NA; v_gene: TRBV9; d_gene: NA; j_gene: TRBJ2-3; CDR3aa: CASSVSFITTDTQYF; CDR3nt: TGTGCCAGCAGCGTGTCGTTTATAACCACGGATACGCAGTATTTT
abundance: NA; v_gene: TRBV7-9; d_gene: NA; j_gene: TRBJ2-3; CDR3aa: CASSLEAGDTQYF; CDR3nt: TGTGCCAGCAGCTTGGAGGCGGGAGATACGCAGTATTTT
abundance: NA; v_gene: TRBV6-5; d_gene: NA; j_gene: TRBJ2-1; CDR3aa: CASSYSLVAAPHEQFF; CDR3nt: TGTGCCAGCAGTTACTCCTTGGTAGCGGCCCCTCATGAGCAGTTCTTC
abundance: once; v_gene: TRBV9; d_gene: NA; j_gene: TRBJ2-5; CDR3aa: CASSLLGAGETQYF; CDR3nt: TGTGCCAGCAGCTTATTAGGGGCGGGGGAGACCCAGTACTTC
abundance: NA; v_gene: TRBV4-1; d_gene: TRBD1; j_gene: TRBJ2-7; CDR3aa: CASSQEGGINEQYF; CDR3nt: TGCGCCAGCAGCCAGGAAGGGGGCATAAACGAGCAGTACTTC
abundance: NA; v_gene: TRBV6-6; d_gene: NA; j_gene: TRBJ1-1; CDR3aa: CASSYTGGGGTEAFF; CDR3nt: TGTGCCAGCAGTTACACGGGAGGGGGAGGGACTGAAGCTTTCTTT
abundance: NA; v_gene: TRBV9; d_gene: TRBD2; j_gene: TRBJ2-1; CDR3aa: CASSGGGGGYNEQFF; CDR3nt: TGTGCCAGCAGCGGCGGCGGGGGAGGGTACAATGAGCAGTTCTTC
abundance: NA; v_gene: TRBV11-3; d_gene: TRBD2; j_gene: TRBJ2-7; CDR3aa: CASSFCRTSGCYEQYF; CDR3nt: TGTGCCAGCAGCTTTTGTAGGACTAGCGGTTGCTACGAGCAGTACTTC
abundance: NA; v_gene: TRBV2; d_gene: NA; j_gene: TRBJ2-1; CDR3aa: CASSDSGTATYNEQFF; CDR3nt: TGTGCCAGCAGTGATTCCGGGACCGCTACCTACAATGAGCAGTTCTTC
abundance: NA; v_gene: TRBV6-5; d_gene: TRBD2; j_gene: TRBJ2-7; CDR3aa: CASSQGLAGLYEQYF; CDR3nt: TGTGCCAGCAGTCAGGGACTAGCGGGGCTCTACGAGCAGTACTTC
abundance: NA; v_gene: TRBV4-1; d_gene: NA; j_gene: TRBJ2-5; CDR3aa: CASSQEGRTQETQYF; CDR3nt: TGCGCCAGCAGCCAAGAGGGCAGGACACAAGAGACCCAGTACTTC
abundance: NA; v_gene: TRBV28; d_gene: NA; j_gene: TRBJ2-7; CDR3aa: CASSLEGALDREQYF; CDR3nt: TGTGCCAGCAGTTTGGAAGGGGCACTGGACCGGGAGCAGTACTTC
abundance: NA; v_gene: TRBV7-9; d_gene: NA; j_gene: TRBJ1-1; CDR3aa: CASSSRQTEAFF; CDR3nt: TGTGCCAGCAGCTCTAGGCAAACTGAAGCTTTCTTT
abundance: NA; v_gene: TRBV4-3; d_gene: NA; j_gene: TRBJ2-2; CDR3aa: CASSQKQGTDGELFF; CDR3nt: TGCGCCAGCAGCCAAAAACAGGGGACTGACGGGGAGCTGTTTTTT
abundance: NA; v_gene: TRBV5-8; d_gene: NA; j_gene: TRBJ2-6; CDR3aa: CASSLVGASGANVLTF; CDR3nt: TGTGCCAGCAGCTTGGTTGGGGCTTCTGGGGCCAACGTCCTGACTTTC
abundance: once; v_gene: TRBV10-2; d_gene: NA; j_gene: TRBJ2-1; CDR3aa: CASSESSAEQFF; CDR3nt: TGCGCCAGCAGTGAGTCCAGCGCGGAGCAGTTCTTC
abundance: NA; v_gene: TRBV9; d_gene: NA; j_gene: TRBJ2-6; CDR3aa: CASSSPEPRVSGANVLTF; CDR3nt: TGTGCCAGCAGCAGCCCTGAACCCCGAGTCTCTGGGGCCAACGTCCTGACTTTC
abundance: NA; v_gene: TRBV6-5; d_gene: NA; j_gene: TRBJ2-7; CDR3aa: CASSPKPGYEQYF; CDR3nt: TGTGCCAGCAGTCCCAAGCCAGGCTACGAGCAGTACTTC
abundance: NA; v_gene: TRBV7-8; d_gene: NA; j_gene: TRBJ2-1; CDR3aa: CASSLAGTLYNEQFF; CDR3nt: TGTGCCAGCAGCTTAGCGGGGACACTCTACAATGAGCAGTTCTTC
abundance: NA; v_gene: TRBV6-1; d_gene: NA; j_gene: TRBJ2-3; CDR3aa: CASGDRPSTDTQYF; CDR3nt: TGTGCCAGCGGTGACCGGCCAAGCACAGATACGCAGTATTTT
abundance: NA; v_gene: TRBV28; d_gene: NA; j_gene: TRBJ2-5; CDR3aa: CAIMMGTRGTQYF; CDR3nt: TGTGCCATCATGATGGGGACCAGGGGGACCCAGTACTTC
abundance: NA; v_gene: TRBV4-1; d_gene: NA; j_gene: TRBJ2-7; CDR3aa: CASSQDGSSYEQYF; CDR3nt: TGCGCCAGCAGCCAAGATGGCAGCTCCTACGAGCAGTACTTC
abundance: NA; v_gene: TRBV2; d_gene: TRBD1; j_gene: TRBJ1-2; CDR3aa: CASWVGQGVTNYGYTF; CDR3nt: TGTGCCAGCTGGGTAGGACAGGGAGTCACTAACTATGGCTACACCTTC
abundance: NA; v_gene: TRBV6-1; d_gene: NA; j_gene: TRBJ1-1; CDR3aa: CAVPARVNTEAFF; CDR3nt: TGTGCCGTTCCCGCTCGGGTGAACACTGAAGCTTTCTTT